Below are 32 T cell receptor beta chains sequenced from a single sample in a study of blood T cell repertoires in COVID-19. Data came from immunoSEQ multiplex PCR; TCRdb stores just in-frame clones and leaves some out. Of approximately 120,000 clones in the sample, 75% to 90% were seen once. Material for sequencing was peripheral blood. The receptors originated from a woman aged 55-70 years with acute or convalescent COVID-19.

J is TRBJ2-7 and V is TRBV6-5, with D possibly TRBD2 on 5 matching bases. The V gene's germline CDR1 is MNHEY and CDR2 SVGAGI. V lost 6 bases and J 6 bases, leaving 18 bases between the germline ends. CDR3 size: 14 residues. The CDR3 sequence is CASRKTSRAPEQYF. The CDR3 nucleotides are TGTGCCAGCAGGAAAACTAGTAGGGCCCCCGAGCAGTACTTC.

J is TRBJ2-1 and V is TRBV27; the match to TRBD2 covers 12 bases. V gave up 4 bases and J gave up 8 bases; unmatched junction bases: 9. The CDR3 runs to 16 residues. Germline V gene lookup returns CDR1 MNHEY and CDR2 SMNVEV (reference sequence). CDR3 coding DNA: TGTGCCAGCAGTTCGGGACTAGCGGGCGACCATGATGAGCAGTTCTTC. Protein: CASSSGLAGDHDEQFF.

The rearrangement joins TRBV6-6 to TRBJ2-7; 7 nucleotides line up with TRBD1. With V trimmed by 5 bases and J by 4 bases, 5 bases remained unmatched. Per germline, CDR1 MNHNY and CDR2 SVGAGI (reference sequence). The CDR3 is 13 residues long. The CDR3: CASSQGTAYEQYF. The CDR3 nucleotides are TGTGCCAGCAGTCAAGGGACAGCTTACGAGCAGTACTTC.

CDR3 bases: TGTGCCAGCAGCTTCTCGCCTAGCGGGGGTACCTACGAGCAGTACTTC. It is translated as CASSFSPSGGTYEQYF. The chain carries TRBV7-2 and TRBJ2-7; 10 bases are a match to TRBD2. Trimming removed 3 bases from V and 2 bases from J; junction bases left unmatched: 7. The germline V gene encodes CDR1 SGHTA and CDR2 FQGNSA. The CDR3 length is 16 residues.

This clone was picked up one time. CDR3 bases: TGTGCCAGCAGCCGGGGGACAGGGGGCTCCTACGAGCAGTACTTC. Translating gives CASSRGTGGSYEQYF. The chain links TRBV7-2 to TRBJ2-7; 11 nucleotides line up with TRBD1. Germline V lookup: CDR1 SGHTA, CDR2 FQGNSA. Trimming cost V 5 bases and J 0 bases; bases outside gene matches: 3. This CDR3 is 15 amino acids long.

The chain uses TRBV9 and TRBJ1-6, with unresolved D. V was pared by 2 bases and J by 9 bases, with 6 bases between. This CDR3 is built from 12 residues. From germline, CDR1 is SGDLS and CDR2 YYNGEE. Here the CDR3 reads CASSVNGSPLHF. DNA of the CDR3: TGTGCCAGCAGCGTTAACGGTTCACCCCTCCACTTT.

V usage is TRBV3-1 (or the pseudogene TRBV3-2) and J usage is TRBJ1-2, with D perhaps TRBD1 (6 bases). The V gene's germline CDR1 is LGHDT and CDR2 YNNKEL (reference sequence). The ends were cut back, 0 bases at V and 5 bases at J, with 16 bases in the middle. The CDR3 sequence is 16 residues long. DNA of the CDR3: TGTGCCAGCAGCCAAGAGGCATTGGGGGCGCGATATGGCTACACCTTC. This translates into CASSQEALGARYGYTF.

The V and J genes are TRBV11-2 and TRBJ2-7, with 10 bases lining up with TRBD1. V lost 6 bases, J lost 6 bases, and 5 bases stayed unmatched. From germline, CDR1 is SGHAT and CDR2 FQNNGV. This CDR3 is 13 amino acids long. The CDR3 loop reads CASSIDRGREQYF. For the CDR3, the DNA is TGTGCCAGCAGTATCGACAGGGGGCGCGAGCAGTACTTC.

The chain couples TRBV18 to TRBJ2-7; 7 nucleotides match TRBD1. V was clipped by 3 bases and J by 4 bases; unmatched bases: 9. Germline V CDR1 and CDR2: KGHSH, LQKENI. The CDR3 loop spans 15 amino acids. Here the CDR3 DNA reads TGTGCCAGCTCACCTCCGAGACAGGGTCTATACGAGCAGTACTTC. Its protein is CASSPPRQGLYEQYF.

This clone was counted a single time. This chain links TRBV6-5 with TRBJ2-7; D perhaps matches TRBD1 (6 bases). The CDR3 is 13 amino acids. Per germline, CDR1 MNHEY and CDR2 SVGAGI. The V and J ends lost 10 bases and 1 base respectively, with 14 bases between them. DNA of the CDR3: TGTGCCACGGACAGCCGCTTTTCCTACGAGCAGTACTTC. Its protein is CATDSRFSYEQYF.

In its sample, this clone was seen many times. The gene calls are TRBV19 and TRBJ2-1, with a possible D match to TRBD1 (5 bases). The V end was cut by 3 bases, the J end by 7 bases, with 7 bases between. The CDR3 contains 12 residues. Germline lookup yields CDR1 LNHDA and CDR2 SQIVND (reference sequence). This chain's CDR3 is CASSIGANEQFF. As DNA, the CDR3 is TGTGCCAGTAGTATTGGGGCGAATGAGCAGTTCTTC.

The genes are TRBV28 and TRBJ2-7; no firm D call. The CDR3 sequence is 13 residues long. CDR1 MDHEN and CDR2 SYDVKM come from the germline V gene. The V end was cut by 3 bases, the J end by 4 bases, with 10 bases between. As DNA, the CDR3 is TGTGCCAGCAGTTTCGGGTCTGATTACGAGCAGTACTTC. The encoded protein is CASSFGSDYEQYF.

The chain uses TRBV29-1 and TRBJ2-1; a weak D match, TRBD2 (5 bases). The CDR3 is 11 residues long. V was cut by 6 bases and J by 8 bases, with 11 bases left in between. Germline V gene data show CDR1 as SQVTM and CDR2 as ANQGSEA. This chain's CDR3 is CSVALGDEQFF. CDR3 sequence (DNA): TGCAGCGTGGCCCTCGGGGATGAGCAGTTCTTC.

V gene TRBV2 combines with J gene TRBJ1-2, with 9 bases lining up with TRBD1. The V and J ends lost 2 bases and 7 bases, in that order; junction bases with no gene match: 8. The CDR3 runs to 15 residues. CDR1 is SNHLY and CDR2 is FYNNEI in the germline V gene. CDR3 in DNA: TGTGCCAGCAGTGAACAGATTACAGGGGGCGGTGGCTACACCTTC. This sequence encodes CASSEQITGGGGYTF.

This chain joins TRBV10-3 and TRBJ1-4; TRBD1 matches 8 bases. The V segment lost 4 bases and the J segment 8 bases; nucleotides outside the gene matches: 9. Germline V gene sequence: CDR1 ENHRY, CDR2 SYGVKD. The CDR3 totals 15 residues. CDR3 in DNA: TGTGCCATCAGTGGAGGACAGGGAATAAGCGAAAAACTGTTTTTT. Translating gives CAISGGQGISEKLFF.

This chain links TRBV5-1 with TRBJ1-3; 7 nucleotides agree with TRBD1. The CDR3 has 15 amino acids. After removal of 6 bases from V and 0 bases from J, the junction contained 6 bases not matched to a gene. Per germline, CDR1 SGHRS and CDR2 YFSETQ. The DNA for the CDR3 is TGCGCCAGCATGTTAGGGGGCAACTCTGGAAACACCATATATTTT. Translating gives CASMLGGNSGNTIYF.

The chain carries TRBV28 and TRBJ2-3, with D possibly matching TRBD1 (6 bases). V lost 3 bases, J lost 5 bases, and 18 bases lay in between. The length of the CDR3 is 16 residues. Germline V gene lookup returns CDR1 MDHEN and CDR2 SYDVKM. The CDR3 DNA reads as TGTGCCAGCAGTTTCAGCACCGGCACAGGGAAAGATACGCAGTATTTT. This encodes CASSFSTGTGKDTQYF.

The chain combines TRBV12-3 or TRBV12-4 with TRBJ1-1; D unclear. Trimming cost V 6 bases and J 6 bases, with 11 bases left between them. The CDR3 has 12 residues. The CDR3 sequence: CASSPPGPEAFF. The CDR3 DNA reads as TGTGCCAGCAGCCCACCAGGCCCTGAAGCTTTCTTT.

The chain recombines TRBV2 with TRBJ2-3; D gene unclear. The germline gives CDR1 SNHLY, CDR2 FYNNEI. The CDR3 spans 15 residues. V lost 3 bases and J lost 1, with 11 bases in between. Here the CDR3 reads CASSDNLRGTDTQYF. The CDR3 coding sequence is TGTGCCAGCAGTGATAATCTCCGGGGCACAGATACGCAGTATTTT.

V usage is TRBV5-6 and J usage is TRBJ2-7; 12 nucleotides match TRBD1. Looked up from germline, CDR1 is SGHDT and CDR2 is YYEEEE. The CDR3 contains 15 residues. With V trimmed by 4 bases and J by 5 bases, 7 bases remained unmatched. As DNA, the CDR3 is TGTGCCAGCAGCGCATCCGGGACAGGGGGCGACGAGCAGTACTTC. The encoded protein is CASSASGTGGDEQYF.

The rearrangement links TRBV9 to TRBJ1-1; D is possibly TRBD1 (6 bases). V was pared by 4 bases and J by 6 bases, with 19 bases between. Germline V lookup: CDR1 SGDLS, CDR2 YYNGEE. The CDR3 length is 15 residues. CDR3 bases: TGTGCCAGCAGCCCTCACGTACAGGGAGGGGCTGAAGCTTTCTTT. It specifies CASSPHVQGGAEAFF. Drawing the rest from reference TRBV9 and TRBJ1-1, the complete variable domain is DSGVTQTPKHLITATGQRVTLRCSPRSGDLSVYWYQQSLDQGLQFLIQYYNGEERAKGNILERFSAQQFPDLHSELNLSSLELGDSALYFCASSPHVQGGAEAFFGQGTRLTVV.

The chain links TRBV15 to TRBJ2-1; a weak D match, TRBD1 (6 bases). The length of the CDR3 is 16 residues. The germline CDR1 and CDR2 sequences are LNHNV and YYDKDF (reference sequence). Trimming left V 3 bases short and J 6 bases short, with 18 bases between. The CDR3 here is CATSSPEGENGNEQFF. CDR3 DNA: TGTGCCACCAGCAGCCCTGAGGGGGAGAATGGCAATGAGCAGTTCTTC. The entire variable domain, with the rest obtained from reference TRBV15 and TRBJ2-1, is as follows: DAMVIQNPRYQVTQFGKPVTLSCSQTLNHNVMYWYQQKSSQAPKLLFHYYDKDFNNEADTPDNFQSRRPNTSFCFLDIRSPGLGDTAMYLCATSSPEGENGNEQFFGPGTRLTVL.

The rearrangement joins TRBV18 to TRBJ2-7; D possibly corresponds to TRBD2 (6 bases). The CDR3 totals 14 residues. Germline assignment: CDR1 KGHSH and CDR2 LQKENI. V lost 5 bases and J 2 bases, leaving 13 bases between the germline ends. CDR3 region: CASSSPRGAYEQYF. CDR3 nucleotide sequence: TGTGCCAGCTCATCCCCCCGCGGGGCCTACGAGCAGTACTTC.

In DNA, the CDR3 is TGTGCCAGCGGACGCCCGGGACAGGGCATCTACGAGCAGTACTTC. Protein sequence: CASGRPGQGIYEQYF. The chain employs TRBV28 and TRBJ2-7; 9 bases are shared with TRBD1. This CDR3 region has 15 residues. The ends lost 8 bases at V and 3 bases at J; junction bases unmatched: 11. Looked up from germline, CDR1 is MDHEN and CDR2 is SYDVKM. The whole variable domain, remainder taken from reference TRBV28 and TRBJ2-7, is DVKVTQSSRYLVKRTGEKVFLECVQDMDHENMFWYRQDPGLGLRLIYFSYDVKMKEKGDIPEGYSVSREKKERFSLILESASTNQTSMYLCASGRPGQGIYEQYFGPGTRLTVT.

V usage is TRBV5-1 and J usage is TRBJ2-3, with a tentative D call TRBD1 (5 bases). The CDR3 has 15 amino acids. V was pared by 0 bases and J by 2 bases, with 10 bases between. Looked up from germline, CDR1 is SGHRS and CDR2 is YFSETQ. CDR3 DNA: TGCGCCAGCAGCTTGGGACAGTCAACCACAGATACGCAGTATTTT. Its translation: CASSLGQSTTDTQYF.

This clone was counted once. The chain recombines TRBV27 with TRBJ2-7; TRBD2 might be the D (6 bases). The CDR3 has 15 residues. V was trimmed by 6 bases and J by 4 bases, leaving 19 bases between them. The germline CDR1 and CDR2 sequences are MNHEY and SMNVEV (reference sequence). CDR3 sequence: CASRRLGTSGYEQYF. The CDR3 region has the DNA TGTGCCAGCAGAAGACTAGGAACCTCAGGGTACGAGCAGTACTTC.

The chain links TRBV5-1 to TRBJ1-1; D is possibly TRBD1 (5 bases). The germline V gene encodes CDR1 SGHRS and CDR2 YFSETQ. The CDR3 totals 15 residues. Trimming stripped 5 bases from V and 3 bases from J, with 17 bases between. CDR3 in DNA: TGCGCCAGCAGTTTCCTCGGGGGGGAAGACACTGAAGCTTTCTTT. Amino acid sequence: CASSFLGGEDTEAFF. Variable domain in full (rest from reference TRBV5-1 and TRBJ1-1): KAGVTQTPRYLIKTRGQQVTLSCSPISGHRSVSWYQQTPGQGLQFLFEYFSETQRNKGNFPGRFSGRQFSNSRSEMNVSTLELGDSALYLCASSFLGGEDTEAFFGQGTRLTVV.

J is TRBJ2-1 and V is TRBV29-1, with D unresolved. The CDR3 runs to 13 residues. Per the germline V gene, CDR1 is SQVTM and CDR2 is ANQGSEA. V was shortened by 4 bases and J by 0 bases, with 7 bases between the two germline ends. CDR3 in DNA: TGCAGCGTTGCCTGGAGCTCCTACAATGAGCAGTTCTTC. It yields the protein CSVAWSSYNEQFF.

The V and J genes are TRBV9 and TRBJ2-7; D is undetermined. Germline CDR1 is SGDLS and CDR2 is YYNGEE. V lost 0 bases, J lost 6 bases, and 7 bases lay in between. The CDR3 is 12 amino acids. CDR3 nucleotides: TGTGCCAGCAGCGTAGGTCGAGGCGAGCAGTACTTC. Its protein product is CASSVGRGEQYF. The complete variable domain, with remaining parts taken from reference TRBV9 and TRBJ2-7, reads DSGVTQTPKHLITATGQRVTLRCSPRSGDLSVYWYQQSLDQGLQFLIQYYNGEERAKGNILERFSAQQFPDLHSELNLSSLELGDSALYFCASSVGRGEQYFGPGTRLTVT.

V gene TRBV7-2 combines with J gene TRBJ2-5, with a tentative D call TRBD2 (6 bases). Germline CDR1 SGHTA, CDR2 FQGNSA. Trimming took 1 base from V and 5 from J, leaving 17 bases between them. This CDR3 is built from 16 residues. The CDR3 sequence is CASSLVSGSGGETQYF. CDR3 bases: TGTGCCAGCAGCTTAGTAAGTGGTAGCGGAGGGGAGACCCAGTACTTC.

This clone occurred a few times. CDR3 sequence (DNA): TGTGCCAGTAGTTCTAGCGGAATCACAGATACGCAGTATTTT. Its protein is CASSSSGITDTQYF. V and J are TRBV19 and TRBJ2-3; 7 nucleotides align to TRBD2. Trimming at V came to 5 bases and at J to 2 bases, leaving 4 bases not matched to a gene. Germline CDR1 and CDR2: LNHDA and SQIVND (reference sequence). The CDR3 consists of 14 residues.

The V gene is TRBV28, the J gene TRBJ1-4; TRBD1 is a possible D gene (6 bases). The CDR3 covers 14 residues. Germline CDR1 is MDHEN and CDR2 is SYDVKM. The V end lost 6 bases, the J end lost 10 bases, and 18 bases lay between the germline ends. In DNA, the CDR3 is TGTGCCAGCAGCCAGCCGGGGGGCATCCTAAAACTGTTTTTT. Amino acids: CASSQPGGILKLFF.